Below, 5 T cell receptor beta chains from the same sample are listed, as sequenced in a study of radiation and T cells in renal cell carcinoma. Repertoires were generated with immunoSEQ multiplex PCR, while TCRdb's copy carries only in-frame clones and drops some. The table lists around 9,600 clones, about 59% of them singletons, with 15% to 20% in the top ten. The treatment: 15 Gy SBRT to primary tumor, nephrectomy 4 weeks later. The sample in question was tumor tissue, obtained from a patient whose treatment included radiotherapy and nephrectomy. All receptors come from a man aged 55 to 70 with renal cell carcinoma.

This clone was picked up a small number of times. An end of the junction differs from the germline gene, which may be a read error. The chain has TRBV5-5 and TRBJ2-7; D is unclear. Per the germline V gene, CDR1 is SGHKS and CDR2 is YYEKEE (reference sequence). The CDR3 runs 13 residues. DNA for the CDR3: TGCGCCAGCAGCCAAGTCGGCTCCTACGAGCAGTACTTC. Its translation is CASSQVGSYEQYF.

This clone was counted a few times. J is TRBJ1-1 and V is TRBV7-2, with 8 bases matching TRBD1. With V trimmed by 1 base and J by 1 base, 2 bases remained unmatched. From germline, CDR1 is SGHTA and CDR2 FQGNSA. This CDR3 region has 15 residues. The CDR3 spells CASSLGDRRNTEAFF. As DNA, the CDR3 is TGTGCCAGCAGCTTAGGGGACAGGCGGAACACTGAAGCTTTCTTT. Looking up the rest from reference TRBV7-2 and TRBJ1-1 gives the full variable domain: GAGVSQSPSNKVTEKGKDVELRCDPISGHTALYWYRQSLGQGLEFLIYFQGNSAPDKSGLPSDRFSAERTGGSVSTLTIQRTQQEDSAVYLCASSLGDRRNTEAFFGQGTRLTVV.

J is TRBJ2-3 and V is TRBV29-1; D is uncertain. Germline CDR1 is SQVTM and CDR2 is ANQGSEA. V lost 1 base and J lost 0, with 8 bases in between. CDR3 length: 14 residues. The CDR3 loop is CSVEGLGSTDTQYF. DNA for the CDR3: TGCAGCGTTGAAGGATTGGGGAGCACAGATACGCAGTATTTT.

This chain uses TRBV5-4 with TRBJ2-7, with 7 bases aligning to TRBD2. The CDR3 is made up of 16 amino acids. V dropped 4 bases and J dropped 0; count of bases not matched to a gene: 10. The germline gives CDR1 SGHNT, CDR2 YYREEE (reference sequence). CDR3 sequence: CASSPGSSGISYEQYF. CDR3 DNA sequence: TGTGCCAGCAGCCCCGGGTCTAGCGGCATCTCCTACGAGCAGTACTTC. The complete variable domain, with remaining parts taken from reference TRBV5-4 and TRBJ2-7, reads ETGVTQSPTHLIKTRGQQVTLRCSSQSGHNTVSWYQQALGQGPQFIFQYYREEENGRGNFPPRFSGLQFPNYSSELNVNALELDDSALYLCASSPGSSGISYEQYFGPGTRLTVT.

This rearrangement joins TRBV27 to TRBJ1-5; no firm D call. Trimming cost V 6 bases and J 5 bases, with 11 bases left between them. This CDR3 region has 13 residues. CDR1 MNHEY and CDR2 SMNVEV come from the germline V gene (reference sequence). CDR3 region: CASSQRGDQPQHF. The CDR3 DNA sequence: TGTGCCAGCAGCCAGCGTGGGGATCAGCCCCAGCATTTT.